Following are 16 T cell receptor delta chains from one sample sequenced in a study of gamma-delta chains in newborns, infants, children. TCRdb re-processed the reads via CATT. The sample gives approximately 4,100 delta-chain clones, over 1.5% of which show up once; about a tenth is in the top ten. Sequences were obtained from blood. The receptors originated from a child who was a newborn, infant or young child, either healthy, febrile or measles-vaccinated (not recorded which).

With regard to this clone: Other DNA sequences in the sample encode the same CDR3. J is TRDJ3 and V is TRDV2, with no clear D. Germline V gene data show CDR1 as GEAIGNYY and CDR2 as EKD. CDR3 length: 16 amino acids. The V gene lost 3 bases and the J gene lost 0 bases, with 8 bases spanning the gap. CDR3 in DNA: TGTGCCTGTGACTCCCTAAGCTCCTGGGACACCCGACAGATGTTTTTC. Encoded protein: CACDSLSSWDTRQMFF.

This clone showed up just a few times. V is TRDV2 and J is TRDJ3, with 9 positions matching TRDD3. After removal of 2 bases from V and 0 bases from J, the junction contained 7 bases not matched to a gene. The germline V gene has CDR1 GEAIGNYY and CDR2 EKD. The CDR3 is 19 amino acids. The CDR3 DNA reads as TGTGCCTGTGACAGATTGTACTGGGGGAGCTCCTGGGACACCCGACAGATGTTTTTC. The encoded protein is CACDRLYWGSSWDTRQMFF.

The V gene was left uncalled, and the J gene is TRDJ3; the D call TRDD3 from the table was never checked on the DNA. The CDR3 contains 22 residues. The CDR3 region is CACDTVLGDTNYRSWDTRQMFF. CDR3 DNA: TGTGCCTGTGACACCGTACTGGGGGATACGAACTACCGCTCCTGGGACACCCGACAGATGTTTTTC.

This clone showed up just a few times. Just one base apart from a much larger clone, this may be a read error. V gene TRDV1 combines with J gene TRDJ1, with D tentatively TRDD2 or TRDD3 (6 bases each). Deletions cut 0 bases from V and 0 bases from J, with 17 bases between. The CDR3 is made up of 18 amino acids. Per the germline V gene, CDR1 is TSWWSYY and CDR2 is QGS. CDR3 in DNA: TGTGCTCTTGGGGAACTAGAGGTCCTACGGGGATACACCGATAAACTCATCTTT. Its translation: CALGELEVLRGYTDKLIF.

The rearrangement links TRDV2 to TRDJ2; 8 positions agree with TRDD3. In germline, CDR1 is GEAIGNYY, CDR2 EKD. There are 15 residues in the CDR3. Trimming cost V 1 base and J 5 bases; bases outside gene matches: 5. In nucleotides, the CDR3 is TGTGCCTGTGACACACTGGGGGCCTTTACAGCACAACTCTTCTTT. Amino acid sequence: CACDTLGAFTAQLFF.

The V call is TRDV2, the J call TRDJ3; TRDD3 aligns across 12 bases. This CDR3 spans 19 amino acids. The V and J ends lost 4 bases and 5 bases, in that order; junction bases with no gene match: 11. CDR1 GEAIGNYY and CDR2 EKD come from the germline V gene. The CDR3 DNA is TGTGCCTGTGATATACTGGGGGATACAGATGGCCGGGACACCCGACAGATGTTTTTC. Translation gives CACDILGDTDGRDTRQMFF.

Of note for this clone: A read error may explain this, as a much larger clone is one base away. This chain joins TRDV2 and TRDJ3, with 13 bases fitting TRDD3. Germline V gene sequence: CDR1 GEAIGNYY, CDR2 EKD. The CDR3 runs 21 residues. CDR3 coding DNA: TGTGCCTGTGACACCGTACTGGGGGATACGTTAAGCTCCTGGGACACCCGACGGATGTTTTTC. It specifies CACDTVLGDTLSSWDTRRMFF.

In this sample, this clone turned up a few times. The chain couples TRDV2 to TRDJ3, with 12 bases fitting TRDD3. The length of the CDR3 is 20 residues. V was pared by 3 bases and J by 0 bases, with 8 bases of the junction left unmatched. From germline, CDR1 is GEAIGNYY and CDR2 EKD. The CDR3 here is CACDRVLGDTNSWDTRQMFF. The CDR3 DNA is TGTGCCTGTGACCGCGTACTGGGGGATACCAACTCCTGGGACACCCGACAGATGTTTTTC.

This clone has only a few counts. A much larger clone lies one base from this, so it may be a read error. This sample also contains other DNA sequences that code for the same CDR3. This CDR3 reads CACDTPTGGIKSSWDTRQMFF. In DNA form, the CDR3 reads TGTGCCTGTGACACGCCAACTGGGGGAATAAAAAGCTCCTGGGACACCCGACAGATGTTCTTC. J is TRDJ3 and V is TRDV2, with 9 nucleotides matching TRDD3. CDR1 and CDR2 (germline): GEAIGNYY, EKD. The CDR3 contains 21 residues.

The chain employs TRDV1 and TRDJ1; 9 bases match TRDD3. Germline V CDR1 and CDR2: TSWWSYY, QGS. The CDR3 length is 19 residues. The trim removed 0 bases at V and 3 bases at J, leaving 14 bases unmatched. The DNA for the CDR3 is TGTGCTCTTGGGGAACTCGTAATTCTGAACCGGGGGATACCCGATAAACTCATCTTT. Residues: CALGELVILNRGIPDKLIF.

The sample holds a few counts of this clone. Other DNA sequences from this sample encode an identical CDR3 as well. CDR3 residues: CACDRLGDSEAQLFF. Written as DNA, the CDR3 is TGTGCCTGTGACCGCCTGGGGGATTCGGAAGCGCAACTCTTCTTT. This chain joins TRDV2 and TRDJ2; 9 bases match TRDD3. The CDR3 spans 15 residues. The V segment lost 3 bases and the J segment 11 bases; nucleotides outside the gene matches: 12. Germline values: CDR1 GEAIGNYY, CDR2 EKD.

This clone has a handful of counts. The rearrangement joins TRDV2 to TRDJ1; 11 bases align to TRDD3. V trimming: 3 bases; J trimming: 4 bases; junction bases outside the gene matches: 9. The CDR3 consists of 16 residues. Germline values: CDR1 GEAIGNYY, CDR2 EKD. The CDR3 DNA is TGTGCCTGTGACTTACTGGGGGATAGAGAGGACGATAAACTCATCTTT. Encoded protein: CACDLLGDREDDKLIF.

Concerning this clone: It may be a read error: a sequence one base away is much more abundant. This sample also contains other DNA sequences that code for the same CDR3. V and J are TRDV2 and TRDJ3; 10 bases align to TRDD3. The CDR3 sequence is 17 residues long. Germline CDR1 and CDR2: GEAIGNYY and EKD. CDR3: CACDNGGYYGDTRQMFF. For the CDR3, the DNA is TGTGCTTGTGACAATGGGGGATACTACGGGGACACCCGACAGATGTTTTTC.

CDR3 nucleotide sequence: TGTGCTCTTGGTCCACGATATCCGACAGCACAACTCTTCTTT. It is translated as CALGPRYPTAQLFF. The chain links TRDV1 to TRDJ2, with D hard to call. Between the trimmed V and J ends, which lost 6 bases and 4 bases, there was a span of 12 bases. There are 14 residues in the CDR3. Germline V gene data show CDR1 as TSWWSYY and CDR2 as QGS.

By proportion, this clone is large. The sample contains more than one DNA sequence encoding this CDR3. The chain recombines TRDV2 with TRDJ1, with 8 nucleotides matching TRDD3. V lost 3 bases, J lost 0 bases, and 14 bases stayed unmatched. CDR3 length: 18 residues. Germline lookup yields CDR1 GEAIGNYY and CDR2 EKD. The CDR3 spells CACDARRTGGPYTDKLIF. DNA for the CDR3: TGTGCCTGTGACGCTCGTCGTACTGGGGGCCCGTACACCGATAAACTCATCTTT.

This clone came up a few times. A far larger clone lies a single base away; this is likely a read error. This chain uses TRDV2 with TRDJ3, with D tentatively TRDD1 or TRDD3 (5 bases each). Germline V lookup: CDR1 GEAIGNYY, CDR2 EKD. CDR3 size: 17 residues. The CDR3 sequence is CACDTPDSTWDTRQTFF. As DNA, the CDR3 is TGTGCCTGTGACACGCCCGATAGTACCTGGGACACCCGACAGACGTTTTTC.